The present T cell receptor (beta chain) was sequenced within a study of CD8 T cells in ankylosing spondylitis. Points from the study as a whole: Seemingly characteristic of ankylosing spondylitis blood was a TCR beta motif consisting of roughly 8 highly homologous variants.

On this clonotype: Its antigen is undetermined.

MiXCR, run by TCRdb on the 5' RACE reads, gives a single entry per CDR3 protein. Of over 700,000 distinct CDR3 sequences listed, around a fifth are singletons. The TCR sequence derives from a male donor with ankylosing spondylitis. Sequenced sample: blood, either unsorted or a sorted T cell fraction (not recorded which).

CDR3 amino acids: CASSPPWTSGREGEQYF. The CDR3 DNA sequence: TGCGCCAGCAGCCCACCTTGGACTAGCGGGAGGGAAGGCGAGCAGTACTTC. The chain couples TRBV4-1 to TRBJ2-7; 15 bases map to TRBD2. Trimming at V came to 4 bases and at J to 6 bases, leaving 10 bases not matched to a gene. CDR1 and CDR2 (germline): MGHRA, YSYEKL. This CDR3 is built from 17 residues.